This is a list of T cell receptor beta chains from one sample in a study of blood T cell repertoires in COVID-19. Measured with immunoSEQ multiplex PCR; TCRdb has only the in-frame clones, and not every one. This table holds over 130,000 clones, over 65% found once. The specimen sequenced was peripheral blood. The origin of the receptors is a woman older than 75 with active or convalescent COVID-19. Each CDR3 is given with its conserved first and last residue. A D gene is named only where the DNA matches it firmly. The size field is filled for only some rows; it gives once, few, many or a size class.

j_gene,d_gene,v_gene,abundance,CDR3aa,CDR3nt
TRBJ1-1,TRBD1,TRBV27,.,CASRLQGTVEAFF,TGTGCCAGCAGACTCCAGGGGACAGTTGAAGCTTTCTTT
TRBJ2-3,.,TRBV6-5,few,CASSLYRDDTQYF,TGTGCCAGCAGTTTATACAGGGATGATACGCAGTATTTT
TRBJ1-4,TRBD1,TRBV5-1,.,CASSGQGAEKLFF,TGCGCCAGCAGTGGACAGGGGGCTGAAAAACTGTTTTTT
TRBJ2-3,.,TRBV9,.,CASSVETSTDTQYF,TGTGCCAGCAGCGTAGAGACTAGCACAGATACGCAGTATTTT
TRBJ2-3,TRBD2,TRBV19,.,CASSGSGTSGGAYTDTQYF,TGTGCCAGTAGTGGTTCCGGGACTAGCGGGGGGGCGTACACAGATACGCAGTATTTT
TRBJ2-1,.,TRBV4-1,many,CASSQEGGGDEQFF,TGCGCCAGCAGCCAAGAAGGCGGAGGGGACGAGCAGTTCTTC
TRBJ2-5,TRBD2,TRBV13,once,CASSTETSGGLLYFMETQYF,TGTGCCAGCAGCACCGAGACTAGCGGGGGGCTATTATACTTTATGGAGACCCAGTACTTC
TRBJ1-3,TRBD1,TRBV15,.,CATSRDEGRTGPWDTIYF,TGTGCCACCAGCAGAGATGAGGGAAGGACAGGGCCGTGGGACACCATATATTTT
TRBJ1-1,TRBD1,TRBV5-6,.,CASSLLGGSRDTEAFF,TGTGCCAGCAGCTTGCTAGGGGGCTCTAGGGACACTGAAGCTTTCTTT
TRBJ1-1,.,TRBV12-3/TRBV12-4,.,CASSPRGTKGAFF,TGTGCCAGCAGTCCTAGGGGTACCAAGGGAGCTTTCTTT
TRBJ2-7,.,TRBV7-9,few,CASSLREEAYEQYF,TGTGCCAGCAGCTTACGGGAAGAAGCCTACGAGCAGTACTTC
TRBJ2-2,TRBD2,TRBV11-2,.,CASSPGLGFTGELFF,TGTGCCAGCAGCCCGGGACTAGGGTTCACCGGGGAGCTGTTTTTT
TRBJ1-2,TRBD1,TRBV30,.,CAWRTRQGGDGYTF,TGTGCCTGGAGAACCCGGCAAGGGGGCGATGGCTACACCTTC
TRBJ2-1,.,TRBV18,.,CASSPPPEYNEQFF,TGTGCCAGCTCACCCCCGCCGGAGTACAATGAGCAGTTCTTC